The clone carrying this T cell receptor (beta chain) was observed a handful of times. This entry belongs to a study of T cells after yellow fever vaccination. TCRdb processed the 5' RACE reads anew with MiXCR; each CDR3 protein has one entry. The sample holds tens of thousands of distinct CDR3 sequences, roughly 13% seen once. Germline V gene sequence: CDR1 MGHRA, CDR2 YSYEKL. Germline trimming cut 3 bases from V and 1 base from J; bases unmatched to any gene: 4. The CDR3 length is 15 residues. Specimen: CD8+ T cells not binding an NS4B(214-222) dextramer, sorted from PBMCs, collected about 20 days after the first yellow fever vaccination. This sequence originates from a man younger than 35 who received the YFV17D yellow fever vaccine. The chain employs TRBV4-1 and TRBJ2-5, with 8 bases that match TRBD2. The CDR3 is CASSHKRGTQETQYF. The CDR3 nucleotides read TGCGCCAGCAGCCATAAGCGGGGGACCCAAGAGACCCAGTACTTC.